A selection of T cell receptor beta chains follows, all from one sample in a study of T cell repertoires in cytomegalovirus infection. Their antigen targets remain unknown. Via MiXCR, TCRdb re-called the reads, giving one row per CDR3 protein. The sample has 100,000 to 150,000 distinct CDR3 sequences; around 25% are singletons. Sequencing was done on a sample of PBMCs, sequenced either directly or after in vitro stimulation (not recorded which). The receptor source for this set is a human donor in good health (CMV status not recorded). Some clones in this sample may be carry-over from other donors' samples. CDR3s include the opening cysteine and the closing phenylalanine or tryptophan. D genes are given only for firm matches. Clone size appears in some rows only: once, few, many, or a class for an expanded clone.

TRBD1,TRBV20-1,few,TRBJ2-5,TGCAGTGCTAGAGTGCTCACCACCGGGACAGGGGGGCAGACCCAGTACTTC,CSARVLTTGTGGQTQYF
TRBD2,TRBV7-9,NA,TRBJ2-1,TGTGCCAGCAGCCCAAACCTAGCGGGAGCCGACAATGAGCAGTTCTTC,CASSPNLAGADNEQFF
NA,TRBV7-2,many,TRBJ2-3,TGTGCCAGCAGCTCAAGGACTAGCACAGATACGCAGTATTTT,CASSSRTSTDTQYF
NA,TRBV29-1,few,TRBJ2-5,TGCAGCGTTGAAGATAAACACCAAGAGACCCAGTACTTC,CSVEDKHQETQYF
NA,TRBV7-8,many,TRBJ2-1,TGTGCCAGCAGCCCCCTTAGCGGCGATTCCTACAATGAGCAGTTCTTC,CASSPLSGDSYNEQFF
NA,TRBV2,NA,TRBJ2-1,TGTGCCAGCAGTGACAGTGGTGAGCAGTTCTTC,CASSDSGEQFF
TRBD2,TRBV20-1,NA,TRBJ2-3,TGCAGTGCTAGAGTGCGCCCCAGACTAGCCCTCACAGATACGCAGTATTTT,CSARVRPRLALTDTQYF
NA,TRBV27,few,TRBJ2-4,TGTGCCAGCAGTTCTTCATTTAGTATGCTCGCCAAAAACATTCAGTACTTC,CASSSSFSMLAKNIQYF
TRBD1,TRBV5-1,NA,TRBJ2-1,TGCGCCAGCAGCTCCCCAAAACGACAGGGCGGCAATGAGCAGCTCTTC,CASSSPKRQGGNEQLF
TRBD1,TRBV5-1,NA,TRBJ2-7,TGCGCCAGCAGCCCGGGGACAGGTAGCTCCTACGAGCAGTACTTC,CASSPGTGSSYEQYF
TRBD1,TRBV7-9,many,TRBJ1-4,TGTGCCAGCAATTGGGGGACAGGGCACGAAAAACTGTTTTTT,CASNWGTGHEKLFF
TRBD2,TRBV6-2/TRBV6-3,NA,TRBJ2-5,TGTGCCAGCAGTTACGGCGGGAGTAGAGAGACCCAGTACTTC,CASSYGGSRETQYF
NA,TRBV20-1,NA,TRBJ1-2,TGCAGTGCCCCATCAGGGACTGGGTATGGCTACACCTTC,CSAPSGTGYGYTF
NA,TRBV6-1,NA,TRBJ2-1,TGTGCCAGCAGCGGGATTGTAAATGAGCAGTTCTTC,CASSGIVNEQFF
NA,TRBV5-8,NA,TRBJ2-6,TGTGCCAGCAGGGCTGGGGCCAACGTCCTGACTTTC,CASRAGANVLTF
NA,TRBV6-2/TRBV6-3,NA,TRBJ2-2,TGTGCCAGCAGTTACGGTTCAATACGATTAGCGAACACCGGGGAGCTGTTTTTT,CASSYGSIRLANTGELFF
NA,TRBV25-1,NA,TRBJ2-3,TGTGCCAGCAGTTCGGTCCCAGGGGAGGGGACAGATACGCAGTATTTT,CASSSVPGEGTDTQYF
NA,TRBV4-1,NA,TRBJ2-7,TGCGCCAGCAGCCCCATATACACAAGCTCCTACGAGCAGTACTTC,CASSPIYTSSYEQYF
NA,TRBV29-1,few,TRBJ2-5,TGCAGCGTTGTTGGAGCTTACCAAGAGACCCAGTACTTC,CSVVGAYQETQYF
NA,TRBV28,NA,TRBJ1-5,TGTGCCAGCAGTAATTATCAGCCCCAGCATTTT,CASSNYQPQHF
NA,TRBV6-1,many,TRBJ1-1,TGTGCCAGCAGTGTCGAGGGGAGCACTGAAGCTTTCTTT,CASSVEGSTEAFF
NA,TRBV28,NA,TRBJ2-6,TGTGCCAGCAGTTTTGGAGTGGCTGGGGCCAACGTCCTGACTTTC,CASSFGVAGANVLTF
NA,TRBV6-5,many,TRBJ1-3,TGTGCCAGCAGTCAAACAGGTGTCCTCTCTGGAAACACCATATATTTT,CASSQTGVLSGNTIYF
TRBD2,TRBV15,many,TRBJ2-7,TGTGCCACGCAGGGACTATCCCTGGGTGAGCAGTACTTC,CATQGLSLGEQYF
NA,TRBV7-2,NA,TRBJ1-1,TGTGCCAGCAGCTTAGGAGGGTTGAAGAGCGCTGGGGCTTTCTTT,CASSLGGLKSAGAFF
NA,TRBV2,few,TRBJ2-5,TGTGCCACCTCCAGGGGGGGGCGAGAGACCCAGTACTTC,CATSRGGRETQYF
NA,TRBV7-3,many,TRBJ2-7,TGTGCCAGCAGCTCTCAGGGGGGCGAGCAGTACTTC,CASSSQGGEQYF
NA,TRBV7-2,many,TRBJ2-3,TGTGCCAGCAGCCTGCCGGGGCAAGATACGCAGTATTTT,CASSLPGQDTQYF
NA,TRBV7-6,NA,TRBJ2-7,TGTGCCAGCAGCTTTGGGGACGGTTACGAGCAGTACTTC,CASSFGDGYEQYF
TRBD2,TRBV7-7,NA,TRBJ2-3,TGTGCCAGCAGCTTAAGTCCTAGCGGGGTTCAGGATACGCAGTATTTT,CASSLSPSGVQDTQYF
NA,TRBV7-9,many,TRBJ1-1,TGTGCCAGCAGCTTATATACGTACCACACTGAAGCTTTCTTT,CASSLYTYHTEAFF
NA,TRBV7-2,few,TRBJ1-4,TGTGCCAGCAGCCGAGGAGGCAGACTGTTTTTT,CASSRGGRLFF
TRBD2,TRBV30,NA,TRBJ2-1,TGTGCCTGGAGTACGCTAGCGGCCTACAATGAGCAGTTCTTC,CAWSTLAAYNEQFF
TRBD1,TRBV27,NA,TRBJ2-7,TGTGCCAGCAGTTCGGGACAGGGTTTGAAGGAGCAGTACTTC,CASSSGQGLKEQYF
TRBD1,TRBV12-3/TRBV12-4,NA,TRBJ1-6,TGTGCCAGCAGTTTACCAGGGGGCTATTCACCCCTCCACTTT,CASSLPGGYSPLHF
NA,TRBV28,few,TRBJ1-1,TGTGCCAGCAGCACCCTCTGGGGCACTGAAGCTTTCTTT,CASSTLWGTEAFF
NA,TRBV11-2,few,TRBJ1-2,TGTGCCAGCAGCTCCCAAGGGGGGGCTAACTATGGCTACACCTTC,CASSSQGGANYGYTF
NA,TRBV7-8,few,TRBJ1-1,TGTGCCAGCAGCTTAGAGTTCCGGGGGTACGCCAACCGACACTCCTTGAACACTGAAGCTTTCTTT,CASSLEFRGYANRHSLNTEAFF
TRBD1,TRBV4-3,few,TRBJ1-2,TGCGCCAGCAGCCGGGTGGGACAGAGTAACTATGGCTACACCTTC,CASSRVGQSNYGYTF